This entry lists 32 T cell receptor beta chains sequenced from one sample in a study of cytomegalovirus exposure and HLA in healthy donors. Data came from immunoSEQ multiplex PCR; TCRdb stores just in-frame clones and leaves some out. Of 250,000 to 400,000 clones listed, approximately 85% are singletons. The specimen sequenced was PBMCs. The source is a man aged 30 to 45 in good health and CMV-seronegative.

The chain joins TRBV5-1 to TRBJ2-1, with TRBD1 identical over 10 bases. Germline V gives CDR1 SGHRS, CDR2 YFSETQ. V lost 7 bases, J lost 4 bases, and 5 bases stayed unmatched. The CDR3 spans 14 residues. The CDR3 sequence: CASGRDRGYNEQFF. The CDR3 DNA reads TGCGCCAGCGGCCGGGACAGGGGTTACAATGAGCAGTTCTTC. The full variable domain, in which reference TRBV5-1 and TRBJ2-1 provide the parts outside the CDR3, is KAGVTQTPRYLIKTRGQQVTLSCSPISGHRSVSWYQQTPGQGLQFLFEYFSETQRNKGNFPGRFSGRQFSNSRSEMNVSTLELGDSALYLCASGRDRGYNEQFFGPGTRLTVL.

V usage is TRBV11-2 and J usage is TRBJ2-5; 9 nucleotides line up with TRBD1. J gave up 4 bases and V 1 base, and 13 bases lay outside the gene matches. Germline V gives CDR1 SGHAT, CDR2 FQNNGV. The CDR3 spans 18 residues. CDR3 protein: CASSLAPPGQGVLETQYF. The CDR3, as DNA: TGTGCCAGCAGCTTAGCCCCTCCGGGACAGGGAGTTTTAGAGACCCAGTACTTC.

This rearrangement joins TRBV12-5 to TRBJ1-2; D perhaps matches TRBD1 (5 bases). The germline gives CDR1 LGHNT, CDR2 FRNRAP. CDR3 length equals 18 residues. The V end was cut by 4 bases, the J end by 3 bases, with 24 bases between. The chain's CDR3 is CASGSVSLSIKGDYGYTF. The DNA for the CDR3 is TGTGCTAGTGGTTCGGTATCGTTGTCTATTAAAGGGGACTATGGCTACACCTTC.

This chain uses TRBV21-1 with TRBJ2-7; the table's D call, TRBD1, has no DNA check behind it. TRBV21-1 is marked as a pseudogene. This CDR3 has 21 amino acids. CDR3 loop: CASSKGGTGIPVAPLEYEQYF. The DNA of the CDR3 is TGTGCCAGCAGCAAAGGGGGGACAGGGATTCCGGTGGCCCCGCTAGAGTACGAGCAGTACTTC.

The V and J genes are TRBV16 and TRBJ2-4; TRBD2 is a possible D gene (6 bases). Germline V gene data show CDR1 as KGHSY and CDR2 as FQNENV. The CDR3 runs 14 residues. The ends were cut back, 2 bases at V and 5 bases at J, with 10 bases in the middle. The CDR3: CASSQGRDENIQYF. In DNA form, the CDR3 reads TGTGCCAGCAGCCAAGGGCGGGATGAAAACATTCAGTACTTC.

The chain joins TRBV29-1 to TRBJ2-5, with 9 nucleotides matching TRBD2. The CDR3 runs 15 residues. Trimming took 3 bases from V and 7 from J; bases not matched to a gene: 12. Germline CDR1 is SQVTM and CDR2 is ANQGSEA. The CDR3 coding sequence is TGCAGCGTTGAGCCGGGACTAGCTCCTCGGGGGACCCAGTACTTC. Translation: CSVEPGLAPRGTQYF.

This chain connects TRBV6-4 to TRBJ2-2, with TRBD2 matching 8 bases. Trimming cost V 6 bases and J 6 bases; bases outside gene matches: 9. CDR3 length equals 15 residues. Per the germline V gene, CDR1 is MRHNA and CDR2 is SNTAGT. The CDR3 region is CASSKERGSAGELFF. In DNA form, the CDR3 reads TGTGCCAGCAGCAAGGAGCGGGGGTCCGCCGGGGAGCTGTTTTTT.

CDR3 in amino acids: CASSLGRGESYEQYF. CDR3 bases: TGTGCCAGCAGCTTGGGACGGGGGGAGTCCTACGAGCAGTACTTC. The rearrangement joins TRBV7-8 to TRBJ2-7; 7 bases fit TRBD2. Trimming at V came to 3 bases and at J to 1 base, leaving 6 bases not matched to a gene. The CDR3 has 15 residues. Germline V gene sequence: CDR1 SGHVS, CDR2 FQNEAQ.

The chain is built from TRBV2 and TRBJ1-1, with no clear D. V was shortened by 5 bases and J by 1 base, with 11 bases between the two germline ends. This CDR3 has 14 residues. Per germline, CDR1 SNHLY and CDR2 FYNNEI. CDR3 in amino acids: CASSRNMPNTEAFF. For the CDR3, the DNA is TGTGCCAGCAGTCGCAACATGCCGAACACTGAAGCTTTCTTT.

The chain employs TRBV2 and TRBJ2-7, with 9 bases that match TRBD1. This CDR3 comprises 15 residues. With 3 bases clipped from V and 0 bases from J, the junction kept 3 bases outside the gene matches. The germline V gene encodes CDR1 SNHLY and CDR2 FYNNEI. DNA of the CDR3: TGTGCCAGCAGTGAGGGGACAGGGAGCTCCTACGAGCAGTACTTC. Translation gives CASSEGTGSSYEQYF.

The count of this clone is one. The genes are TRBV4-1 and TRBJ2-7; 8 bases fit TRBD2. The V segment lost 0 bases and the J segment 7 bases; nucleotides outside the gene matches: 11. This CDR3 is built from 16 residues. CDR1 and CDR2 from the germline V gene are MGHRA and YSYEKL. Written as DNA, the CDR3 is TGCGCCAGCAGCCAAGATGCGGGGGGCTCTATAGGGGAGCAGTACTTC. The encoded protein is CASSQDAGGSIGEQYF.

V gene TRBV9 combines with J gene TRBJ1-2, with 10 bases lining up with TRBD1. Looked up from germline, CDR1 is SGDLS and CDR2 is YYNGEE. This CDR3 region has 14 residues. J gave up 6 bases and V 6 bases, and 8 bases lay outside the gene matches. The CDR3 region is CASTIPGQGNGYTF. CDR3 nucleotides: TGTGCCAGCACCATACCGGGACAGGGGAATGGCTACACCTTC.

The CDR3 DNA sequence: TGTGCCAGCACTTGGAACAGCCCTTTTTATTCGAATGGCTACACCTTC. Translating gives CASTWNSPFYSNGYTF. The rearrangement joins TRBV2 to TRBJ1-2; D is uncertain. The CDR3 runs 16 residues. Trimming removed 7 bases at V and 6 bases at J, with 24 bases between. CDR1 SNHLY and CDR2 FYNNEI come from the germline V gene.

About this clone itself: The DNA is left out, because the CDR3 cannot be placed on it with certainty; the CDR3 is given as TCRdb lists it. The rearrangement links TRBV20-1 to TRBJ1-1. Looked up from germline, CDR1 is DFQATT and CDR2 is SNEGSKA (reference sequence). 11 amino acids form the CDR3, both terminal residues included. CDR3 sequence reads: CSASVGRGTFF.

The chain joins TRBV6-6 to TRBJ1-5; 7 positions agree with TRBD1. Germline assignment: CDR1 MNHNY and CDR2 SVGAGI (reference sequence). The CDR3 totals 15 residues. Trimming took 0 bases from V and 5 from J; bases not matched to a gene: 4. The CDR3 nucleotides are TGTGCCAGCAGTTACTCGAAAGGGGGCGATCAGCCCCAGCATTTT. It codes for CASSYSKGGDQPQHF.

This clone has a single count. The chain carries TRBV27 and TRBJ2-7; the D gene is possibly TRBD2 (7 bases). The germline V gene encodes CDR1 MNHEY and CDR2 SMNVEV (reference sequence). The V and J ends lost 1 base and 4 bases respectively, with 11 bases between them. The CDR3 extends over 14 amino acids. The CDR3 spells CASSLLGGRYEQYF. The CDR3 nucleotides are TGTGCCAGCAGTTTATTGGGGGGGCGATACGAGCAGTACTTC.

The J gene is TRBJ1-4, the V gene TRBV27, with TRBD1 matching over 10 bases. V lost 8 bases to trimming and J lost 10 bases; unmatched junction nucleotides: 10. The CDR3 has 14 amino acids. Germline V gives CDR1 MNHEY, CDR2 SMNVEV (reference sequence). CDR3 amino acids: CASRPGTGVGKLFF. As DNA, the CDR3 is TGTGCCAGCCGACCCGGGACAGGGGTAGGAAAACTGTTTTTT.

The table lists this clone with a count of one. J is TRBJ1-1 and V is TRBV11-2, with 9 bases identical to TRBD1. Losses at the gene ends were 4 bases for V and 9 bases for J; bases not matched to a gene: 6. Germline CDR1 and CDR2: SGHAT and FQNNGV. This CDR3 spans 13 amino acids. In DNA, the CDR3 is TGTGCCAGCAGCTCTTGGACAGGGGATAAAGCTTTCTTT. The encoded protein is CASSSWTGDKAFF.

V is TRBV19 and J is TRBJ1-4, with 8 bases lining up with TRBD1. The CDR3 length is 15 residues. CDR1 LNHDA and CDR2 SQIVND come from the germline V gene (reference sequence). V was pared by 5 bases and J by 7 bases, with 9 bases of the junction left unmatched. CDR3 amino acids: CASSSSGTGGEKLFF. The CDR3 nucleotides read TGTGCCAGTAGTTCCTCCGGGACAGGAGGTGAAAAACTGTTTTTT.

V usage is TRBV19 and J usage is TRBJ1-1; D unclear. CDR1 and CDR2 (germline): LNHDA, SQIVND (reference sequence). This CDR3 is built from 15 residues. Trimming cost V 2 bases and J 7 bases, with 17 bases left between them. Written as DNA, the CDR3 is TGTGCCAGTAGTATACCCTCGGCCCCGGCGGGTGAAGCTTTCTTT. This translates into CASSIPSAPAGEAFF.

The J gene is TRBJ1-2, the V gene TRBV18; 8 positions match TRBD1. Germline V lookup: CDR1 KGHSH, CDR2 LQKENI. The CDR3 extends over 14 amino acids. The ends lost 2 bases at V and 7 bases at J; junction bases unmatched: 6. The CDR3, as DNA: TGTGCCAGCTCACCAAACAGGGGGATTATTGGCTACACCTTC. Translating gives CASSPNRGIIGYTF.

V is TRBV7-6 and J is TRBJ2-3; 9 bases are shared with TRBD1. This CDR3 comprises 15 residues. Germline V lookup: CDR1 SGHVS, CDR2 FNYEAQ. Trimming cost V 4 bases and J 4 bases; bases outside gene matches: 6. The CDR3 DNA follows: TGTGCCAGCAGCTGGACAGGGGCGGAGGCAGATACGCAGTATTTT. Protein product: CASSWTGAEADTQYF.

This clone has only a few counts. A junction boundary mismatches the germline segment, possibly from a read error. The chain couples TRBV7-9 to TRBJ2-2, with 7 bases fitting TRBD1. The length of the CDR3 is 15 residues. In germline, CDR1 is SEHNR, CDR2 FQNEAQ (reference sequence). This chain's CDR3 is CASSLGTASTGELFF. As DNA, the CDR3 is TGTGCCAGCAGTTTAGGGACAGCGAGCACCGGGGAGCTGTTTTTT.

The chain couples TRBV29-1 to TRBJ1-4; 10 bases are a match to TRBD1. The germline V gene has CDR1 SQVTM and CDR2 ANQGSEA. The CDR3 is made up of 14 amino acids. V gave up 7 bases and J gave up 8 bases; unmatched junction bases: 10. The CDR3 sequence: CSAEDRGLEEKLFF. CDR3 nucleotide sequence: TGCAGCGCGGAAGACAGGGGGCTGGAGGAAAAACTGTTTTTT.

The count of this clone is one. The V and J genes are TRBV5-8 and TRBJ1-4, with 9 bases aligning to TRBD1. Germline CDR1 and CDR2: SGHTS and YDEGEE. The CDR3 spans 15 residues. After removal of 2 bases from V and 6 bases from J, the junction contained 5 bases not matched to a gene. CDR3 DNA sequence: TGTGCCAGCAGCTTCTCCGGGACAGGGTATGAAAAACTGTTTTTT. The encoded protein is CASSFSGTGYEKLFF.

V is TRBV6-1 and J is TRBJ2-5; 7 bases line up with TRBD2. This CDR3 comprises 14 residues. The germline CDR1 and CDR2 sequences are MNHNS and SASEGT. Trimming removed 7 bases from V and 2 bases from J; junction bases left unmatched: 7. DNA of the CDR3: TGTGCCAGCATAATAGCGGGCATACAAGAGACCCAGTACTTC. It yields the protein CASIIAGIQETQYF.

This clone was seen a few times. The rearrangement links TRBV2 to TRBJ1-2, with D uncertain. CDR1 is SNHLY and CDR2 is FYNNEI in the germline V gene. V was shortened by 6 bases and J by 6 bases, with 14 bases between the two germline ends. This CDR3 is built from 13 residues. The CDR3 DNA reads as TGTGCCAGCAGCCCGGAGCTGGCCCATGGCTACACCTTC. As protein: CASSPELAHGYTF.

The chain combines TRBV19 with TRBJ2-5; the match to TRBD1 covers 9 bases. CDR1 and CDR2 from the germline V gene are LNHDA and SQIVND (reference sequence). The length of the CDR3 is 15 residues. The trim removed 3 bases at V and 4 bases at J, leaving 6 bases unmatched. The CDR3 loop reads CASSIGQGKRETQYF. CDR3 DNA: TGTGCCAGTAGTATTGGACAGGGGAAAAGAGAGACCCAGTACTTC.

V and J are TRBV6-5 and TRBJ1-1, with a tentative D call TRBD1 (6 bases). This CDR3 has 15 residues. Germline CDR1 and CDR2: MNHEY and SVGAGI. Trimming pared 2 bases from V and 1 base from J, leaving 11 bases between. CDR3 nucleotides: TGTGCCAGCAGTTACCCAGGGGCCCCGAACACTGAAGCTTTCTTT. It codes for CASSYPGAPNTEAFF.

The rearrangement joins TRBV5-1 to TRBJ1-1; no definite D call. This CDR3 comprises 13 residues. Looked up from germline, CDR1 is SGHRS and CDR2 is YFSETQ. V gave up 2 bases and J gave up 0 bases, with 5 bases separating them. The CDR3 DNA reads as TGCGCCAGCAGCTTTAGTATGAACACTGAAGCTTTCTTT. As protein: CASSFSMNTEAFF. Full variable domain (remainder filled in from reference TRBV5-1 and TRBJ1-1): KAGVTQTPRYLIKTRGQQVTLSCSPISGHRSVSWYQQTPGQGLQFLFEYFSETQRNKGNFPGRFSGRQFSNSRSEMNVSTLELGDSALYLCASSFSMNTEAFFGQGTRLTVV.

In nucleotides, the CDR3 is TGTGCCAGCAGTTTTGGAACAGGGGCTAACTATGGCTACACCTTC. Its protein is CASSFGTGANYGYTF. The chain couples TRBV28 to TRBJ1-2, with 7 positions matching TRBD1. Losses at the gene ends were 3 bases for V and 0 bases for J; bases not matched to a gene: 4. The CDR3 length is 15 residues. Looked up from germline, CDR1 is MDHEN and CDR2 is SYDVKM.

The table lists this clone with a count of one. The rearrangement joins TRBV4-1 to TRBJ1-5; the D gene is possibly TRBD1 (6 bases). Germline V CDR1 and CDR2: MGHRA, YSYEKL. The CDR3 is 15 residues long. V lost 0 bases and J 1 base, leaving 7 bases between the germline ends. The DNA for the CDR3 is TGCGCCAGCAGCCAAGATGGACAGAGCAATCAGCCCCAGCATTTT. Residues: CASSQDGQSNQPQHF.